This T cell receptor (beta chain) stems from a study of shared clonotypes between healthy human individuals. Profiled with immunoSEQ multiplex PCR; TCRdb holds only in-frame clones, not every one. The table lists approximately 2.4 million clones, roughly 95% of them singletons. Each donor was a Caucasian adult residing in Nashville, Tennessee. Study-wide results and caveats: Generally, naive subsets (rather than memory subsets) showed larger estimated richness. Sample collection involved blood only; tissue repertoires are likely different. The small donor group covered limited genetic and exposure diversity.

Details on this clone: Its antigen is still unknown.

Sequenced: naive CD4+ T cells sorted from blood. Subset: CD45RA+ positively selected. The sequence came from a man aged 18 to 35 in good health.

CDR3 amino acids: CAWTGDSDIQYF. CDR3 nucleotides: TGTGCCTGGACTGGGGACAGTGACATTCAGTACTTC. The rearrangement joins TRBV30 to TRBJ2-4, with 7 bases aligning to TRBD1. This CDR3 spans 12 amino acids. V lost 4 bases, J lost 8 bases, and 5 bases stayed unmatched. CDR1 GTSNPN and CDR2 SVGIG come from the germline V gene (reference sequence).